The 20 T cell receptor beta chains in this list originate from one sample, sequenced in a study of T-cell reconstitution after alpha-beta-depleted transplantation in children. Preparing the TCRbeta library involved the use of unique molecular identifiers. Using its own MiXCR run on the PCR reads, TCRdb lists one record per CDR3 protein. The data hold about 870,000 distinct CDR3 sequences, with roughly 15% observed a single time. The sample here was PBMCs, mostly from graft donor cells, taken 360 days after TCRalphabeta/CD19-depleted stem cell transplant. These receptors were taken from a male patient aged 10-17 years who had a stem cell transplant for acute lymphoblastic leukemia, so the T cells may come from the graft donor.

This clonotype came up many times. The gene calls are TRBV7-2 and TRBJ1-1; D gene unclear. Looked up from germline, CDR1 is SGHTA and CDR2 is FQGNSA. The CDR3 is 15 amino acids. V lost 5 bases, J lost 2 bases, and 15 bases lay in between. CDR3 sequence (DNA): TGTGCCAGCAGCCCCAACCGGGTCCTCAACACTGAAGCTTTCTTT. It codes for CASSPNRVLNTEAFF.

This clonotype appeared a single time. V gene TRBV7-9 combines with J gene TRBJ2-7; 8 bases align to TRBD1. Germline V gives CDR1 SEHNR, CDR2 FQNEAQ (reference sequence). The CDR3 extends over 14 amino acids. After removal of 5 bases from V and 7 bases from J, the junction contained 10 bases not matched to a gene. The CDR3 coding sequence is TGTGCCAGCAGCCTAGTTCAAAGGACAGGGGAGCAGTACTTC. Residues: CASSLVQRTGEQYF.

This clonotype was counted a single time. The chain uses TRBV3-1 and TRBJ2-7; 9 positions match TRBD1. The CDR3 has 15 residues. J was trimmed by 3 bases and V by 8 bases; bases with no gene match: 11. Germline assignment: CDR1 LGHDT and CDR2 YNNKEL (reference sequence). The CDR3 sequence is CASCPPDRGRYEQYF. In DNA, the CDR3 is TGTGCCAGCTGCCCCCCGGACAGGGGACGCTACGAGCAGTACTTC.

This clonotype was seen repeatedly, ten times or more. The chain couples TRBV5-1 to TRBJ2-7, with D hard to call. From germline, CDR1 is SGHRS and CDR2 YFSETQ. Trimming stripped 0 bases from V and 2 bases from J, with 6 bases between. This CDR3 has 13 residues. This chain's CDR3 is CASSLASPYEQYF. The CDR3 region has the DNA TGCGCCAGCAGCTTGGCCTCCCCCTACGAGCAGTACTTC.

The sample holds a few counts of this clonotype. The chain employs TRBV11-2 and TRBJ2-7; TRBD2 matches 11 bases. CDR1 is SGHAT and CDR2 is FQNNGV in the germline V gene. The CDR3 runs to 18 residues. J lost 1 base, V lost 0 bases, and 8 bases had no gene match. CDR3 nucleotide sequence: TGTGCCAGCAGCTTAGAGGGCCTAGCGGGGGGATTGTCCTACGAGCAGTACTTC. This encodes CASSLEGLAGGLSYEQYF.

The chain recombines TRBV29-1 with TRBJ2-1; 7 bases fit TRBD2. This CDR3 is 13 amino acids long. CDR1 is SQVTM, CDR2 ANQGSEA, per germline. The CDR3 protein is CSGLGSSYNEQFF. CDR3 coding DNA: TGCAGTGGACTAGGGAGCTCCTACAATGAGCAGTTCTTC.

The rearrangement links TRBV5-1 to TRBJ2-3, with 8 positions matching TRBD1. This CDR3 is built from 15 residues. Per the germline V gene, CDR1 is SGHRS and CDR2 is YFSETQ. Losses at the gene ends were 4 bases for V and 3 bases for J; bases not matched to a gene: 7. The CDR3 DNA follows: TGCGCCAGCAGCGTGAAACAGGGGGTGACAGATACGCAGTATTTT. It translates to CASSVKQGVTDTQYF.

The rearrangement uses TRBV6-2 or TRBV6-3 and TRBJ2-7; the D is unclear. CDR3 size: 13 residues. Germline V gives CDR1 MNHEY, CDR2 SVGEGT. The V end was cut by 2 bases, the J end by 12 bases, with 17 bases between. The CDR3 reads CASSYGTALKAYF. CDR3 nucleotides: TGTGCCAGCAGTTACGGTACGGCCCTCAAAGCGTACTTC.

This clonotype was counted many times. This chain joins TRBV12-3 or TRBV12-4 and TRBJ2-7; 10 nucleotides line up with TRBD2. The CDR3 runs 14 residues. The trim removed 5 bases at V and 1 base at J, leaving 2 bases unmatched. Here the CDR3 reads CASSTSGISYEQYF. DNA of the CDR3: TGTGCCAGCAGTACTAGCGGGATATCCTACGAGCAGTACTTC.

The rearrangement uses TRBV5-6 and TRBJ1-1; TRBD1 is a possible D gene (5 bases). CDR1 and CDR2 from the germline V gene are SGHDT and YYEEEE. The CDR3 loop spans 16 amino acids. V was cut by 1 base and J by 4 bases, with 17 bases left in between. Here the CDR3 DNA reads TGTGCCAGCAGCTTGAATTCAGGGCGGGTGGGCACTGAAGCTTTCTTT. As protein: CASSLNSGRVGTEAFF.

This rearrangement joins TRBV7-7 to TRBJ2-3; 12 positions agree with TRBD2. Germline CDR1 and CDR2: SSHAT and FNYEAQ (reference sequence). The CDR3 runs 15 residues. Trimming took 6 bases from V and 6 from J; bases not matched to a gene: 7. The CDR3 DNA reads as TGTGCCAGCAGTTGGACTAGCGGGGTGGGGGATACGCAGTATTTT. It codes for CASSWTSGVGDTQYF.

This clonotype was detected a few times. J is TRBJ2-7 and V is TRBV5-1, with TRBD1 matching 8 bases. J gave up 1 base and V 4 bases, and 7 bases lay outside the gene matches. The CDR3 is 15 amino acids. CDR1 and CDR2 (germline): SGHRS, YFSETQ. CDR3 coding DNA: TGCGCCAGCAGCCGGGGACAGGACTCTTCCTACGAGCAGTACTTC. This gives the protein CASSRGQDSSYEQYF.

As concerns this clonotype: One junction end disagrees with the germline gene, perhaps due to a read error. The chain couples TRBV2 to TRBJ2-5, with 7 nucleotides matching TRBD1. Germline V gives CDR1 SNHLY, CDR2 FYNNEI. The CDR3 loop spans 15 amino acids. CDR3 protein: CASSESRGPPEAQYF. CDR3 bases: TGTGCCAGCAGTGAGAGTAGGGGGCCTCCAGAGGCCCAGTACTTC.

This clonotype came up a few times. The chain couples TRBV20-1 to TRBJ2-5, with 10 bases fitting TRBD2. Germline lookup yields CDR1 DFQATT and CDR2 SNEGSKA (reference sequence). The junction had 23 bases not matched to a gene; V was cut back by 4 bases and J by 9 bases. The CDR3 runs 18 residues. The CDR3 region is CSATKGTSVGSPLLPQYF. The CDR3 nucleotides are TGCAGTGCTACCAAGGGGACTAGCGTCGGGAGTCCCCTCCTACCCCAGTACTTC.

This clonotype appeared a single time. CDR3 coding DNA: TGTGCCAGCAGCCCCAGGGTTTTGGAGCAGTACTTC. Protein: CASSPRVLEQYF. The chain has TRBV7-9 and TRBJ2-7; TRBD1 might be the D (5 bases). The CDR3 loop spans 12 amino acids. In germline, CDR1 is SEHNR, CDR2 FQNEAQ (reference sequence). Trimming left V 5 bases short and J 7 bases short, with 12 bases between.

A few counts support this clonotype. As DNA, the CDR3 is TGTGCCAGCAGCTTAGCCGGGACACTCAAGGAGGAGACCCAGTACTTC. Its translation: CASSLAGTLKEETQYF. This chain links TRBV7-7 with TRBJ2-5, with TRBD1 as a possible D gene (6 bases). Germline assignment: CDR1 SSHAT and CDR2 FNYEAQ (reference sequence). The CDR3 contains 16 residues. V was cut by 0 bases and J by 5 bases, with 16 bases left in between.

This clonotype came up once. The junction and the germline gene differ at one end; a read error may be behind it. The genes are TRBV2 and TRBJ2-3; perhaps TRBD2 as D (5 bases). The CDR3 is 15 residues long. The germline gives CDR1 SNHLY, CDR2 FYNNEI. The CDR3 DNA reads TGTGCCAGCACTGAAAACGGGATAGGCACAGATACGCAGTATTTT. Translating gives CASTENGIGTDTQYF.

V gene TRBV5-1 combines with J gene TRBJ1-2; 9 nucleotides match TRBD1. Germline values: CDR1 SGHRS, CDR2 YFSETQ. The CDR3 runs 14 residues. V trimming: 6 bases; J trimming: 8 bases; junction bases outside the gene matches: 11. CDR3 nucleotide sequence: TGCGCCAGCACCTCCATCGGGACAGGGCTCGGCTACACCTTC. It yields the protein CASTSIGTGLGYTF.

There are a few counts of this clonotype. The chain employs TRBV24-1 and TRBJ2-3, with 14 bases that match TRBD2. The junction had 13 bases not matched to a gene; V was cut back by 0 bases and J by 9 bases. The CDR3 spans 19 residues. Per germline, CDR1 KGHDR and CDR2 SFDVKD. The CDR3 bases are TGTGCCACCAGTGATTTGCAACCTCCGGGACTAGCGGGAGTAGCCACGCAGTATTTT. It specifies CATSDLQPPGLAGVATQYF.

This clonotype was counted a few times. The chain employs TRBV5-1 and TRBJ2-1; weak D call: TRBD2 (6 bases). V was clipped by 3 bases and J by 4 bases, with 8 bases between them. Germline V gene lookup returns CDR1 SGHRS and CDR2 YFSETQ. The CDR3 contains 13 residues. The CDR3 spells CASSSSAYNEQFF. The CDR3 DNA sequence: TGCGCCAGCAGCTCTAGCGCATACAATGAGCAGTTCTTC.